The present TCR beta chain was sequenced within a study of shared clonotypes between healthy human individuals. Study-wide results and limits: Clonotypes that were shared across several donors made up around 5% of naive CD4 clonotypes. All-four-donor shared clonotypes had higher generation probabilities than non-shared clonotypes did. The represented genetic and exposure-history diversity was limited by the small number of donors.

It was CD45RO-negative cells, positively selected for CCR7, that made up naive CD8 cells, with terminally differentiated effector memory CD45RA+ cells excluded. This clone was seen only once. No antigen is known for it. For sorted subsets, 200 ng DNA per replicate equaled 33,000 or so T cell genomes. Clones were read by immunoSEQ multiplex PCR, and TCRdb kept only the in-frame ones, dropping some. In the table there are some 600,000 clones, 90% to 97% of which are singletons. Trimming took 4 bases from V and 6 from J; bases not matched to a gene: 6. The germline V gene encodes CDR1 PRHDT and CDR2 FYEKMQ (reference sequence). CDR3 length equals 14 residues.

The material sequenced was naive CD8+ T cells sorted from blood. V is TRBV13 and J is TRBJ1-1; TRBD1 aligns across 9 bases. This TCR was sampled from a young woman in good health. The CDR3 protein is CASSSGQGVAEAFF. The CDR3 DNA reads as TGTGCCAGCAGCTCGGGACAGGGAGTCGCTGAAGCTTTCTTT.